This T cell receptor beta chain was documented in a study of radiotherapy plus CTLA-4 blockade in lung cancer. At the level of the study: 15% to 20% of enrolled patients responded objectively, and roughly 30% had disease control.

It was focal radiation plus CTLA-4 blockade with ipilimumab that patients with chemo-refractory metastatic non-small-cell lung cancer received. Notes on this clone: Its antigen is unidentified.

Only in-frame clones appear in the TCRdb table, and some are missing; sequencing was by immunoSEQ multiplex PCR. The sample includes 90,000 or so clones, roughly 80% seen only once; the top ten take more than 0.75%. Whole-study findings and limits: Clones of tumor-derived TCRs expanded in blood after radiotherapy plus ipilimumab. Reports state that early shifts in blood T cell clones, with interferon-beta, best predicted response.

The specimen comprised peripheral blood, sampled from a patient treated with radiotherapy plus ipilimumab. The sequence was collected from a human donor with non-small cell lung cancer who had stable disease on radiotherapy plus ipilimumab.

The CDR3, as DNA: TGTGCCAGCAGCTTGCCGCTCGGACAGGGCTCTGGCTACACCTTC. It codes for CASSLPLGQGSGYTF. V usage is TRBV7-9 and J usage is TRBJ1-2; TRBD1 agrees at 8 bases. Germline CDR1 is SEHNR and CDR2 is FQNEAQ (reference sequence). Trimming took 3 bases from V and 7 from J; bases not matched to a gene: 10. This CDR3 is 15 amino acids long.